This section outlines one TCR beta chain sequence together with its context. The antigen remains undetermined. This record comes from a study of cytomegalovirus exposure and HLA in healthy donors. Study observations and caveats: Clonal expansion was found to be greater in HLA-associated TCR beta chains than in equally common others in a later analysis. Specificity for CMV antigens was confirmed in vitro for a few of the CMV-associated chains.

Amplification used 60 Vbeta primers and 13 Jbeta primers. Clones were sequenced by immunoSEQ multiplex PCR, and TCRdb holds only the in-frame ones, with some missing. The sample holds 90,000 to 130,000 clones, 65% to 75% seen once. J gave up 7 bases and V 8 bases, and 14 bases lay outside the gene matches. CDR1 is GTSNPN and CDR2 is SVGIG in the germline V gene (reference sequence). There are 14 residues in the CDR3. The material sequenced was PBMCs. V usage is TRBV30 and J usage is TRBJ2-1, with 7 bases fitting TRBD2. The sequence came from a man under 40 in good health and CMV-seropositive. This CDR3 reads CAGYDQWGGNEQFF. In DNA, the CDR3 is TGTGCCGGCTATGACCAGTGGGGGGGGAATGAGCAGTTCTTC.